Below, 20 T cell receptor beta chains from the same sample are listed, as sequenced in a study of blood T cell repertoires in COVID-19. Clones were read by immunoSEQ multiplex PCR, and TCRdb kept only the in-frame ones, dropping some. The sample shows some 200,000 clones, 94% of them seen only once. Sequencing was performed on peripheral blood. These receptors all stem from a man younger than 40 with COVID-19, enrolled during active disease.

The chain uses TRBV11-3 and TRBJ2-3; D may be TRBD2 (7 bases). Germline CDR1 is SGHNT and CDR2 is YENEEA. V was clipped by 3 bases and J by 5 bases, with 15 bases between them. The CDR3 length is 15 residues. CDR3 bases: TGTGCCAGCAGCTTGGAGGGGGGGCAGGGAGATACGCAGTATTTT. Protein sequence: CASSLEGGQGDTQYF.

This clone was counted a few times. The chain couples TRBV6-2 or TRBV6-3 to TRBJ2-5; 11 bases fit TRBD1. The germline V gene encodes CDR1 MNHEY and CDR2 SVGEGT. There are 16 residues in the CDR3. The V segment lost 4 bases and the J segment 4 bases; nucleotides outside the gene matches: 8. The CDR3, as DNA: TGTGCCAGCAGTTCGCACCGGGACAGGGGGGTAGAGACCCAGTACTTC. Protein product: CASSSHRDRGVETQYF.

The CDR3 spells CASSESTGTGFGEKLFF. CDR3 DNA sequence: TGTGCCAGCAGCGAGAGTACCGGGACAGGGTTTGGTGAAAAACTGTTTTTT. This chain joins TRBV7-6 and TRBJ1-4, with 9 bases lining up with TRBD1. Germline V gene sequence: CDR1 SGHVS, CDR2 FNYEAQ. This CDR3 is 17 amino acids long. The J segment lost 7 bases and the V segment lost 5 bases, leaving 14 bases of the junction unmatched.

The chain recombines TRBV7-2 with TRBJ1-2; 7 nucleotides align to TRBD1. The CDR3 is made up of 13 amino acids. The V and J ends lost 4 bases and 4 bases, in that order; junction bases with no gene match: 3. Per the germline V gene, CDR1 is SGHTA and CDR2 is FQGNSA. CDR3 bases: TGTGCCAGCAGCTCCTACAGGGGCTATGGCTACACCTTC. The encoded protein is CASSSYRGYGYTF.

The J gene is TRBJ2-3, the V gene TRBV6-1, with unresolved D. This CDR3 has 14 amino acids. The germline V gene has CDR1 MNHNS and CDR2 SASEGT. Trimming removed 3 bases at V and 1 base at J, with 8 bases between. Written as DNA, the CDR3 is TGTGCCAGCAGTGAGGGCAGTGGCACAGATACGCAGTATTTT. Translating gives CASSEGSGTDTQYF.

The J gene is TRBJ1-4, the V gene TRBV5-1; 9 bases are a match to TRBD1. Germline-derived CDR1 and CDR2 are SGHRS and YFSETQ. Trimming at V came to 4 bases and at J to 7 bases, leaving 5 bases not matched to a gene. CDR3 length: 14 residues. CDR3: CASSGGQGGEKLFF. CDR3 sequence (DNA): TGCGCCAGCAGCGGGGGACAGGGAGGTGAAAAACTGTTTTTT.

The chain uses TRBV6-4 and TRBJ1-1; TRBD1 might be the D (5 bases). Germline CDR1 reads MRHNA; CDR2 reads SNTAGT. The CDR3 runs to 13 residues. V was pared by 6 bases and J by 11 bases, with 19 bases between. CDR3 sequence reads: CASSPDTGTVAFF. In DNA form, the CDR3 reads TGTGCCAGCAGCCCCGATACGGGGACTGTCGCTTTCTTT.

This chain joins TRBV6-5 and TRBJ2-7; a weak D match, TRBD1 (6 bases). Germline V lookup: CDR1 MNHEY, CDR2 SVGAGI. CDR3 size: 14 residues. V was shortened by 2 bases and J by 6 bases, with 14 bases between the two germline ends. CDR3 sequence: CASSYDLQGTEQYF. CDR3 coding DNA: TGTGCCAGCAGTTACGACTTACAGGGAACCGAGCAGTACTTC.

Points on this clone: At one end, the junction sequence differs from germline, possibly due to a read error. J is TRBJ1-3 and V is TRBV6-5, with 7 bases that match TRBD1. CDR1 and CDR2 from the germline V gene are MNHEY and SVGAGI. This CDR3 has 15 amino acids. The CDR3 region is CASSYDRVSGDTIYF. The CDR3 DNA sequence: TGTGCCAGCAGTTACGACAGGGTGTCTGGAGACACCATATATTTT.

V gene TRBV5-6 combines with J gene TRBJ1-3, with TRBD1 matching over 11 bases. The CDR3 contains 14 residues. The germline CDR1 and CDR2 sequences are SGHDT and YYEEEE. V shed 3 bases and J 4 bases; nucleotides not matched to a gene: 0. DNA for the CDR3: TGTGCCAGCAGCTGGACAGGGGGCGGAAACACCATATATTTT. It translates to CASSWTGGGNTIYF.

This chain links TRBV10-2 with TRBJ2-7; 7 nucleotides agree with TRBD1. CDR3 length: 15 residues. V was pared by 5 bases and J by 3 bases, with 10 bases of the junction left unmatched. In germline, CDR1 is WSHSY, CDR2 SAAADI. The CDR3 region has the DNA TGCGCCAGCAGTTCCAGGCAGGGACAGAGCTACGAGCAGTACTTC. This encodes CASSSRQGQSYEQYF.

In DNA, the CDR3 is TGTGCCAGCAGCTTGGCCAACGAGCAGTACTTC. It yields the protein CASSLANEQYF. This chain connects TRBV5-6 to TRBJ2-7; D not certain. The V and J ends lost 0 bases and 5 bases respectively, with 3 bases between them. CDR1 is SGHDT and CDR2 is YYEEEE in the germline V gene. The CDR3 is 11 residues long.

V is TRBV6-5 and J is TRBJ1-4; 9 bases align to TRBD1. Germline loops: CDR1 MNHEY, CDR2 SVGAGI. The CDR3 length is 15 residues. V shed 9 bases and J 8 bases; nucleotides not matched to a gene: 13. The CDR3 DNA sequence: TGTGCCAGTATAAATGTAGGACAGGGGAGCGAAAAACTGTTTTTT. Its protein is CASINVGQGSEKLFF.

This chain joins TRBV30 and TRBJ2-7; D possibly corresponds to TRBD1 (6 bases). Germline CDR1 and CDR2: GTSNPN and SVGIG (reference sequence). The ends were cut back, 4 bases at V and 12 bases at J, with 19 bases in the middle. This CDR3 comprises 12 residues. CDR3 residues: CAWTVGQNTLYF. CDR3 nucleotides: TGTGCCTGGACGGTAGGACAGAATACGTTGTACTTC.

A few counts support this clone. This specimen includes other DNA sequences encoding the same CDR3. This chain connects TRBV4-1 to TRBJ2-2; TRBD1 matches at 12 bases. The CDR3 length is 18 residues. V trimming: 2 bases; J trimming: 1 base; junction bases outside the gene matches: 5. The germline CDR1 and CDR2 sequences are MGHRA and YSYEKL. The CDR3 DNA reads TGCGCCAGCAGCCAAACCGGGACAGGGGGCAGGAACACCGGGGAGCTGTTTTTT. It translates to CASSQTGTGGRNTGELFF.

The CDR3 sequence: CASNADNQPQHF. Here the CDR3 DNA reads TGTGCCAGCAATGCGGATAATCAGCCCCAGCATTTT. V gene TRBV2 combines with J gene TRBJ1-5; D is undetermined. CDR1 and CDR2 (germline): SNHLY, FYNNEI. This CDR3 is built from 12 residues. Trimming left V 7 bases short and J 4 bases short, with 8 bases between.

The gene calls are TRBV19 and TRBJ1-1, with D perhaps TRBD1 (5 bases). From germline, CDR1 is LNHDA and CDR2 SQIVND (reference sequence). V lost 1 base, J lost 3 bases, and 12 bases lay in between. The CDR3 has 15 amino acids. CDR3 residues: CASSIGSGSYTEAFF. For the CDR3, the DNA is TGTGCCAGTAGTATAGGTTCAGGGTCGTACACTGAAGCTTTCTTT.

This rearrangement joins TRBV12-3 or TRBV12-4 to TRBJ1-1; D remains unclear. The CDR3 runs to 13 residues. V was shortened by 0 bases and J by 3 bases, with 5 bases between the two germline ends. The CDR3 here is CASSLAEYTEAFF. For the CDR3, the DNA is TGTGCCAGCAGTTTAGCGGAGTACACTGAAGCTTTCTTT.

This chain uses TRBV7-9 with TRBJ2-7; TRBD1 agrees at 10 bases. The CDR3 is made up of 14 amino acids. The germline V gene has CDR1 SEHNR and CDR2 FQNEAQ (reference sequence). V was pared by 4 bases and J by 2 bases, with 2 bases of the junction left unmatched. The CDR3 here is CASSWDRGPYEQYF. DNA for the CDR3: TGTGCCAGCAGCTGGGACAGGGGACCCTACGAGCAGTACTTC.

The chain links TRBV5-4 to TRBJ2-1, with 8 bases fitting TRBD2. The CDR3 has 15 amino acids. Germline loops: CDR1 SGHNT, CDR2 YYREEE (reference sequence). V was pared by 10 bases and J by 5 bases, with 14 bases of the junction left unmatched. CDR3 nucleotides: TGTGCCGTCCCGGGGGGGGCTAGCCTCCACAATGAGCAGTTCTTC. Its translation: CAVPGGASLHNEQFF.